Described below is a single TCR beta chain sequence and its context. Its antigen is not identified. Germline and junction disagree at one end, which may indicate a read error. The source of the sample is a study of neurological immune-mediated disorders. Study findings and constraints: HTLV-1-associated myelopathy displayed the greatest TCR clonal expansion, and multiple sclerosis exhibited the smallest, lower than that of healthy controls.

Synthesis of cDNA was accomplished via 5'RACE employing 10-nucleotide random UMIs. MiXCR, applied by TCRdb to the 5' RACE reads, yields one record per CDR3 protein. The sample has tens of thousands of distinct CDR3 sequences, about 25% seen once. Preparation of the unsorted libraries drew on 2 million PBMCs stored at -80 C. CDR3 length: 13 residues. The germline CDR1 and CDR2 sequences are DFQATT and SNEGSKA (reference sequence). The chain is built from TRBV20-1 and TRBJ2-3; D perhaps matches TRBD1 (6 bases). The sequence was obtained from a woman between 65 and 79 years old in good health. Material for sequencing was PBMCs. In DNA, the CDR3 is TGCAGTGCTCCCAGGCAGGGGCCAGATACGAAGTATTTT. Translated, it gives CSAPRQGPDTKYF.